These 21 T cell receptor beta chains came from one sample sequenced in a study of cytomegalovirus exposure and HLA in healthy donors. The method was immunoSEQ multiplex PCR; TCRdb's version includes in-frame clones alone and lacks a portion of them. The sample carries more than 250,000 clones, roughly 87% recorded once. Sequencing input: PBMCs. All receptors derive from a woman aged 30 to 39 in good health and CMV-seronegative.

This chain uses TRBV11-2 with TRBJ1-1, with TRBD1 matching 10 bases. The CDR3 contains 16 residues. The germline CDR1 and CDR2 sequences are SGHAT and FQNNGV. The trim removed 5 bases at V and 6 bases at J, leaving 12 bases unmatched. The CDR3 DNA follows: TGTGCCAGCAGCCAAGGCCTGGGACAGGGGATCGCTGAAGCTTTCTTT. Translating gives CASSQGLGQGIAEAFF.

The V and J genes are TRBV28 and TRBJ2-5, with 9 positions matching TRBD2. The V gene end was trimmed by 7 bases and the J gene end by 5 bases; junction bases not matched to a gene: 11. Germline lookup yields CDR1 MDHEN and CDR2 SYDVKM. This CDR3 region has 15 residues. CDR3 residues: CASTPTSGPLETQYF. The DNA for the CDR3 is TGTGCCAGCACCCCCACTAGCGGGCCCCTGGAGACCCAGTACTTC.

The J gene is TRBJ1-1, the V gene TRBV16; the D is unclear. There are 15 residues in the CDR3. Germline CDR1 and CDR2: KGHSY and FQNENV. V was cut by 1 base and J by 3 bases, with 12 bases left in between. CDR3 loop: CASSQWLGVDTEAFF. The CDR3 DNA reads as TGTGCCAGCAGCCAATGGCTGGGAGTCGACACTGAAGCTTTCTTT.

The chain joins TRBV7-2 to TRBJ2-7, with D possibly matching TRBD1 (6 bases). V lost 5 bases and J lost 2, with 13 bases in between. This CDR3 has 14 residues. Germline V gene sequence: CDR1 SGHTA, CDR2 FQGNSA. The CDR3 DNA is TGTGCCAGCAGCCCCGGACAGCTACCCTACGAGCAGTACTTC. This gives the protein CASSPGQLPYEQYF.

The V call is TRBV29-1, the J call TRBJ2-5, with no clear D. Germline V lookup: CDR1 SQVTM, CDR2 ANQGSEA. V was shortened by 3 bases and J by 2 bases, with 7 bases between the two germline ends. The CDR3 is made up of 12 amino acids. The CDR3 region has the DNA TGCAGCGTTGAGGTACAGCAAGAGACCCAGTACTTC. As protein: CSVEVQQETQYF.

V is TRBV19 and J is TRBJ1-5; D gene unclear. This CDR3 is 15 amino acids long. V was cut by 4 bases and J by 0 bases, with 10 bases left in between. The germline V gene has CDR1 LNHDA and CDR2 SQIVND (reference sequence). The CDR3 loop reads CASSTSLHSNQPQHF. The CDR3 nucleotides are TGTGCCAGTAGTACATCTCTTCATAGCAATCAGCCCCAGCATTTT.

The chain is built from TRBV18 and TRBJ1-4; D is undetermined. The CDR3 spans 13 residues. Trimming pared 2 bases from V and 8 bases from J, leaving 9 bases between. In germline, CDR1 is KGHSH, CDR2 LQKENI. The CDR3 loop reads CASSPALGEKLFF. The CDR3 nucleotides read TGTGCCAGCTCACCAGCTCTGGGGGAAAAACTGTTTTTT.

This chain connects TRBV5-1 to TRBJ2-1; 10 bases agree with TRBD1. The germline V gene has CDR1 SGHRS and CDR2 YFSETQ. V lost 0 bases, J lost 3 bases, and 3 bases stayed unmatched. The CDR3 is 16 residues long. The CDR3 region is CASSLVGQGGYNEQFF. For the CDR3, the DNA is TGCGCCAGCAGCTTGGTAGGACAGGGGGGCTACAATGAGCAGTTCTTC.

The V call is TRBV7-2, the J call TRBJ2-2; D gene unclear. V was cut by 5 bases and J by 0 bases, with 13 bases left in between. Germline V gene data show CDR1 as SGHTA and CDR2 as FQGNSA. The CDR3 has 16 residues. CDR3 coding DNA: TGTGCCAGCAGCAAGCAGGCCACCCCGAACACCGGGGAGCTGTTTTTT. It yields the protein CASSKQATPNTGELFF. Based on the CDR3 plus reference TRBV7-2 and TRBJ2-2, the full variable domain is GAGVSQSPSNKVTEKGKDVELRCDPISGHTALYWYRQSLGQGLEFLIYFQGNSAPDKSGLPSDRFSAERTGGSVSTLTIQRTQQEDSAVYLCASSKQATPNTGELFFGEGSRLTVL.

The rearrangement uses TRBV11-2 and TRBJ1-2; 7 nucleotides agree with TRBD1. V trimming: 1 base; J trimming: 6 bases; junction bases outside the gene matches: 14. CDR3 length: 17 residues. The germline CDR1 and CDR2 sequences are SGHAT and FQNNGV. Here the CDR3 DNA reads TGTGCCAGCAGCTTAGGTCCTAGAGGGACAGAGGTTGATGGCTACACCTTC. It translates to CASSLGPRGTEVDGYTF. The full variable domain, with the rest looked up from reference TRBV11-2 and TRBJ1-2, is EAGVAQSPRYKIIEKRQSVAFWCNPISGHATLYWYQQILGQGPKLLIQFQNNGVVDDSQLPKDRFSAERLKGVDSTLKIQPAKLEDSAVYLCASSLGPRGTEVDGYTFGSGTRLTVV.

The J gene is TRBJ1-2, the V gene TRBV6-6; D not certain. Between the trimmed V and J ends, which lost 2 bases and 8 bases, there was a span of 6 bases. The CDR3 has 11 amino acids. Germline lookup yields CDR1 MNHNY and CDR2 SVGAGI (reference sequence). CDR3: CASSYPQGYTF. The CDR3 region has the DNA TGTGCCAGCAGTTACCCTCAGGGCTACACCTTC.

The V and J genes are TRBV11-3 and TRBJ2-1, with 9 bases matching TRBD2. With V trimmed by 5 bases and J by 5 bases, 7 bases remained unmatched. Germline lookup yields CDR1 SGHNT and CDR2 YENEEA. The CDR3 has 15 amino acids. The chain's CDR3 is CASSPRLAENNEQFF. The CDR3 DNA sequence: TGTGCCAGCAGCCCAAGACTAGCGGAAAACAATGAGCAGTTCTTC.

This clone appeared a single time. The rearrangement joins TRBV6-4 to TRBJ2-7; the D gene is possibly TRBD2 (5 bases). V lost 7 bases and J lost 4, with 20 bases in between. This CDR3 spans 15 amino acids. Germline V gene lookup returns CDR1 MRHNA and CDR2 SNTAGT. CDR3 DNA: TGTGCCAGCACCTCCTTATCGGGAAATCTATACGAGCAGTACTTC. It is translated as CASTSLSGNLYEQYF.

This rearrangement joins TRBV6-7 to TRBJ2-7, with D unclear. TRBV6-7 is labeled an ORF, and its function is uncertain. The CDR3 extends over 15 amino acids. V lost 5 bases, J lost 0 bases, and 14 bases lay in between. The DNA for the CDR3 is TGTGCCAGCAGTCCGTCCGACTCGAGCTCCTACGAGCAGTACTTC. Translated: CASSPSDSSSYEQYF.

J is TRBJ2-7 and V is TRBV9; D ambiguous. Germline V CDR1 and CDR2: SGDLS, YYNGEE. The CDR3 extends over 14 amino acids. Between the trimmed V and J ends, which lost 0 bases and 0 bases, there was a span of 7 bases. CDR3: CASSVGTRSYEQYF. Written as DNA, the CDR3 is TGTGCCAGCAGCGTAGGAACCCGCTCCTACGAGCAGTACTTC.

The chain is built from TRBV2 and TRBJ2-1; TRBD2 matches 11 bases. The V gene end was trimmed by 5 bases and the J gene end by 5 bases; junction bases not matched to a gene: 5. The CDR3 spans 15 residues. Germline V gives CDR1 SNHLY, CDR2 FYNNEI. As DNA, the CDR3 is TGTGCCAGCAGTCCCCCGGGACTAGCGGACAATGAGCAGTTCTTC. This translates into CASSPPGLADNEQFF.

Of note for this clone: Germline is not matched at one junction end, which may reflect a read error. The chain joins TRBV29-1 to TRBJ2-3; D uncertain. Germline V CDR1 and CDR2: SQVTM, ANQGSEA. The CDR3 length is 11 residues. Here the CDR3 DNA reads TGCAGCGTAGAAGCAGGAGATACGCAGTATTTT. It codes for CSVEAGDTQYF.

The V call is TRBV6-1, the J call TRBJ2-7; D is perhaps TRBD1 (5 bases). Looked up from germline, CDR1 is MNHNS and CDR2 is SASEGT. This CDR3 region has 14 residues. Deletions cut 7 bases from V and 0 bases from J, with 13 bases between. The CDR3 loop is CASKVDSTSYEQYF. The CDR3 nucleotides are TGTGCCAGCAAAGTAGACAGTACCTCCTACGAGCAGTACTTC.

This clone was picked up one time. The gene calls are TRBV25-1 and TRBJ2-1; 9 positions match TRBD2. Germline loops: CDR1 MGHDK, CDR2 SYGVNS. This CDR3 spans 17 amino acids. V was clipped by 1 base and J by 8 bases; unmatched bases: 12. The CDR3 loop reads CASSEWPSGLATHEQFF. CDR3 in DNA: TGTGCCAGCAGTGAATGGCCGTCGGGACTAGCAACACATGAGCAGTTCTTC. The full variable domain, completed using reference TRBV25-1 and TRBJ2-1, is EADIYQTPRYLVIGTGKKITLECSQTMGHDKMYWYQQDPGMELHLIHYSYGVNSTEKGDLSSESTVSRIRTEHFPLTLESARPSHTSQYLCASSEWPSGLATHEQFFGPGTRLTVL.

The table lists this clone with a count of one. This sequence joins TRBV5-6 and TRBJ1-3; D might be TRBD1 (5 bases). Between the trimmed V and J ends, which lost 3 bases and 0 bases, there was a span of 10 bases. Per the germline V gene, CDR1 is SGHDT and CDR2 is YYEEEE. CDR3 length: 15 residues. For the CDR3, the DNA is TGTGCCAGCAGCTCCGGGACTGTCTCTGGAAACACCATATATTTT. The encoded protein is CASSSGTVSGNTIYF.

The chain has TRBV6-4 and TRBJ2-3; no definite D call. This CDR3 is 14 amino acids long. Trimming took off 0 bases at V and 7 bases at J, with 11 bases between the two ends. Germline V CDR1 and CDR2: MRHNA, SNTAGT. The CDR3 DNA is TGTGCCAGCAGTGACTCGAGTTTGGGGTATACGCAGTATTTT. This gives the protein CASSDSSLGYTQYF.